These 10 T cell receptor beta chains were sequenced from one sample in a study of blood T cell repertoires in COVID-19. TCRdb's table, derived via immunoSEQ multiplex PCR, lists solely in-frame clones and lacks some. Of some 230,000 clones in the sample, 70% to 90% were seen once. The sample consisted of peripheral blood. These receptors came from a man aged 40-49 years with acute or convalescent COVID-19.

The rearrangement links TRBV12-3 or TRBV12-4 to TRBJ1-2; D not resolved. There are 12 residues in the CDR3. V was pared by 5 bases and J by 7 bases, with 11 bases between. This CDR3 reads CASSHGVVGYTF. As DNA, the CDR3 is TGTGCCAGCAGTCACGGGGTCGTTGGCTACACCTTC.

This clone was picked up one time. The chain carries TRBV7-9 and TRBJ2-2, with TRBD1 matching over 7 bases. The CDR3 runs 15 residues. The germline gives CDR1 SEHNR, CDR2 FQNEAQ (reference sequence). V shed 1 base and J 3 bases; nucleotides not matched to a gene: 2. CDR3 DNA: TGTGCCAGCAGCTTAGGCCAGGGGGACACCGGGGAGCTGTTTTTT. Translation: CASSLGQGDTGELFF. The full variable domain, completed using reference TRBV7-9 and TRBJ2-2, is DTGVSQNPRHKITKRGQNVTFRCDPISEHNRLYWYRQTLGQGPEFLTYFQNEAQLEKSRLLSDRFSAERPKGSFSTLEIQRTEQGDSAMYLCASSLGQGDTGELFFGEGSRLTVL.

This chain connects TRBV29-1 to TRBJ2-5; 12 positions agree with TRBD2. Germline CDR1 is SQVTM and CDR2 is ANQGSEA. This CDR3 comprises 16 residues. V lost 3 bases and J lost 0; bases outside the gene matches: 5. The DNA of the CDR3 is TGCAGCGTTGATGGAACTAGCGGGGGGAACCAAGAGACCCAGTACTTC. Encoded protein: CSVDGTSGGNQETQYF.

J is TRBJ2-3 and V is TRBV6-5, with a weak D call TRBD2 (7 bases). CDR3 size: 15 residues. The ends were cut back, 6 bases at V and 3 bases at J, with 16 bases in the middle. Germline V lookup: CDR1 MNHEY, CDR2 SVGAGI. The CDR3 DNA sequence: TGTGCCAGCAGCTCGCTGGGGGGGGCTACAGATACGCAGTATTTT. Its translation is CASSSLGGATDTQYF.

V gene TRBV5-1 combines with J gene TRBJ2-2; D is ambiguous. CDR1 SGHRS and CDR2 YFSETQ come from the germline V gene. The V end lost 0 bases, the J end lost 7 bases, and 10 bases lay between the germline ends. The CDR3 loop spans 14 amino acids. The CDR3 sequence is CASSLDPIYGELFF. The CDR3 DNA reads TGCGCCAGCAGCTTGGATCCGATCTACGGGGAGCTGTTTTTT.

This sequence joins TRBV27 and TRBJ2-7; 10 bases line up with TRBD1. The CDR3 extends over 14 amino acids. The V gene end was trimmed by 5 bases and the J gene end by 3 bases; junction bases not matched to a gene: 4. Germline V gene sequence: CDR1 MNHEY, CDR2 SMNVEV (reference sequence). CDR3 sequence reads: CASSPWDRGYEQYF. The CDR3 DNA sequence: TGTGCCAGCAGTCCCTGGGACAGGGGCTACGAGCAGTACTTC.

This clone was seen more than once but under ten times. The V gene is TRBV6-5, the J gene TRBJ1-5; D possibly corresponds to TRBD1 (5 bases). Looked up from germline, CDR1 is MNHEY and CDR2 is SVGAGI. Trimming removed 8 bases from V and 5 bases from J, with 13 bases in between. CDR3 length: 13 amino acids. The DNA of the CDR3 is TGTGCCAGCGCAACAGGTCCGGATCAGCCCCAGCATTTT. Translation gives CASATGPDQPQHF.

This clone was seen once. The chain links TRBV4-2 to TRBJ2-5, with 9 positions matching TRBD2. Trimming at V came to 4 bases and at J to 4 bases, leaving 16 bases not matched to a gene. CDR1 is LGHNA, CDR2 YNFKEQ, per germline. CDR3 length: 18 residues. The CDR3, as DNA: TGTGCCAGCAGCCCCGCCGGGACTAGCCAATACAAGGGAGAGACCCAGTACTTC. Protein sequence: CASSPAGTSQYKGETQYF.

This chain joins TRBV12-5 and TRBJ1-2; maybe TRBD1 (6 bases). The V and J ends lost 3 bases and 1 base respectively, with 9 bases between them. The CDR3 length is 14 residues. Looked up from germline, CDR1 is LGHNT and CDR2 is FRNRAP. CDR3 sequence: CASGLGRGNYGYTF. The CDR3 DNA sequence: TGTGCTAGTGGTTTAGGCAGGGGTAACTATGGCTACACCTTC.

This clone showed up just once. V usage is TRBV4-1 and J usage is TRBJ2-7, with D tentatively TRBD1 (5 bases). Germline lookup yields CDR1 MGHRA and CDR2 YSYEKL. V shed 3 bases and J shed 10 bases, with 13 bases lying between them. This CDR3 has 12 amino acids. CDR3 sequence: CASSHLGQGQYF. CDR3 coding DNA: TGCGCCAGCAGCCATTTGGGCCAGGGCCAGTACTTC.